The T cell receptor (beta chain) under discussion was sequenced for a study of blood T cells in healthy people across ages. About this clonotype: The antigen is not known.

Trimming removed 0 bases from V and 7 bases from J, with 22 bases in between. The CDR3 sequence is 18 residues long. The germline V gene encodes CDR1 DFQATT and CDR2 SNEGSKA (reference sequence). Primers used in a second PCR of roughly 6 to 12 cycles were a sample-barcoded 5' primer and a J-beta primer mix. All samples gave at least 2.5 million CDR3-containing paired-end reads. TCRdb recomputed calls from the 5' RACE reads with MiXCR, one row per CDR3 protein. The table includes approximately 1,000,000 distinct CDR3 sequences, roughly two fifths detected once. The study's findings and limits: Comparison with aged donors showed that long-lived donors had more naive CD4+ cells and higher diversity. Per million T cells, the diversity of TCR beta decreased roughly linearly as age advanced.

Sequenced material: blood. The chain employs TRBV20-1 and TRBJ1-6; possible D gene TRBD1, 5 bases. The TCR was taken from a man aged 18 to 30 in good health. The chain's CDR3 is CSARDDGRADGQNSPLHF. In nucleotides, the CDR3 is TGCAGTGCTAGAGATGACGGCAGGGCCGATGGCCAGAATTCACCCCTCCACTTT.